This T cell receptor beta chain was observed in a study of PD-1 blockade in classical Hodgkin lymphoma. Overall study context: The patients were dosed with nivolumab 3 mg/kg, infused intravenously every 2 weeks.

Overall study results and limits: Exclusion was the outcome for patients who began nivolumab under 1 year after ASCT. Newly diagnosed and completely responding patients shared comparable baseline diversity.

Measured with immunoSEQ multiplex PCR; TCRdb has only the in-frame clones, and not every one. The sample lists almost 30,000 clones, roughly 80% seen once, with approximately 0.62% in the top ten. This sample's time point: cycle 4 day 1 (C4D1), after less than 7 weeks of nivolumab. Every patient had relapsed following autologous stem cell transplantation, and cohorts differed in brentuximab vedotin exposure. Magnetic negative selection of thawed PBMCs was the method by which CD4+ T cells were purified. Complete response, partial response or progressive disease made up the best responses. In the case of this clone: What it recognizes is unknown.

This clonotype originated in a human donor with classical Hodgkin lymphoma. Here the sequenced sample was CD4+ T cells from blood, taken before the fourth cycle of nivolumab.

The CDR3 region is CASSLSGQYNSPLHF. In DNA form, the CDR3 reads TGTGCCAGCAGCCTGTCGGGACAATATAATTCACCCCTCCACTTT. The rearrangement uses TRBV27 and TRBJ1-6; TRBD1 might be the D (6 bases). V lost 6 bases, J lost 4 bases, and 13 bases lay in between. Germline CDR1 reads MNHEY; CDR2 reads SMNVEV (reference sequence). There are 15 residues in the CDR3.